These T cell receptor beta chains were read from a single sample in a study of blood T cell repertoires in COVID-19. Using immunoSEQ multiplex PCR, the repertoire was profiled, and TCRdb retains in-frame clones only, with some absent. The sample consists of tens of thousands of clones, roughly nine tenths of them appearing once. The specimen sequenced was peripheral blood. The source of these receptors is a woman in her fifties or sixties with active COVID-19. Each CDR3 is given with its conserved first and last residue. Fields, in order: D gene, J gene, V gene, clone size, CDR3 protein, CDR3 DNA. D genes are given only for firm matches. A row's size may be missing; if present it is once, few, many or a size class.

D: TRBD1
J: TRBJ1-3
V: TRBV5-1
size: NA
CDR3: CASSFGTGSGNTIYF
DNA: TGCGCCAGCAGCTTTGGGACAGGCTCTGGAAACACCATATATTTT

D: TRBD1
J: TRBJ1-1
V: TRBV4-1
size: NA
CDR3: CASRDRGAAEAFF
DNA: TGCGCCAGCAGGGACAGGGGCGCGGCTGAAGCTTTCTTT

D: TRBD1
J: TRBJ2-7
V: TRBV7-9
size: few
CDR3: CASSLEPGQGTSYEQYF
DNA: TGTGCCAGCAGCTTAGAACCGGGACAGGGTACCTCCTACGAGCAGTACTTC

D: NA
J: TRBJ2-2
V: TRBV4-1
size: NA
CDR3: CASSHGQNTGELFF
DNA: TGCGCCAGCAGCCACGGACAGAACACCGGGGAGCTGTTTTTT

D: TRBD2
J: TRBJ2-3
V: TRBV19
size: NA
CDR3: CASSLAGAGDTQYF
DNA: TGTGCCAGTAGCCTAGCGGGAGCGGGGGATACGCAGTATTTT

D: TRBD2
J: TRBJ2-2
V: TRBV5-1
size: NA
CDR3: CASSLAGEITGELFF
DNA: TGCGCCAGCAGCCTAGCGGGAGAGATCACCGGGGAGCTGTTTTTT

D: NA
J: TRBJ1-5
V: TRBV18
size: NA
CDR3: CASSPRDTGGDQPQHF
DNA: TGTGCCAGCTCACCCCGGGACACGGGAGGGGATCAGCCCCAGCATTTT

D: NA
J: TRBJ2-1
V: TRBV6-6
size: NA
CDR3: CASSYDTYNEQFF
DNA: TGTGCCAGCAGTTACGACACCTACAATGAGCAGTTCTTC

D: TRBD2
J: TRBJ2-1
V: TRBV15
size: NA
CDR3: CATSVELAVYNEQFF
DNA: TGTGCCACCAGCGTGGAACTAGCGGTATACAATGAGCAGTTCTTC

D: NA
J: TRBJ2-1
V: TRBV2
size: NA
CDR3: CASSESGREEQFF
DNA: TGTGCCAGCAGTGAATCGGGACGGGAGGAGCAGTTCTTC